A single sample is the source of the 28 T cell receptor beta chains below, sequenced in a study of T cell responses to AZD1222 COVID-19 vaccine. Libraries were prepared by immunoSEQ multiplex PCR; TCRdb keeps only in-frame clonotypes and omits some of them. The sample records some 80,000 clones, about 84% being singletons. Sequencing used peripheral blood, obtained on day 0 of AZD1222 vaccination. The receptors here all came from an adult in good health.

V usage is TRBV5-1 and J usage is TRBJ2-6; 9 positions match TRBD2. V was clipped by 2 bases and J by 4 bases; unmatched bases: 10. Germline V gene lookup returns CDR1 SGHRS and CDR2 YFSETQ. The CDR3 is 18 amino acids. The CDR3 loop reads CASSFLAGHLKGANVLTF. Written as DNA, the CDR3 is TGCGCCAGCAGCTTCCTAGCGGGGCACCTCAAAGGGGCCAACGTCCTGACTTTC.

This clone was seen only a few times. The chain carries TRBV3-1 (or the pseudogene TRBV3-2) and TRBJ2-1; tentatively, D is TRBD2 (5 bases). Germline V lookup: CDR1 LGHDT, CDR2 YNNKEL (reference sequence). V dropped 4 bases and J dropped 9 bases, with 19 bases sitting between them. This CDR3 comprises 15 residues. CDR3 residues: CASSPRGLVWSEQFF. CDR3 sequence (DNA): TGTGCCAGCAGCCCCCGCGGGCTAGTCTGGAGTGAGCAGTTCTTC.

The chain links TRBV6-2 or TRBV6-3 to TRBJ1-4, with D possibly TRBD1 on 5 matching bases. Trimming took off 2 bases at V and 8 bases at J, with 12 bases between the two ends. The CDR3 consists of 14 residues. Germline lookup yields CDR1 MNHEY and CDR2 SVGEGT. DNA for the CDR3: TGTGCCAGCAGTTACGGGGGGAAACAAGAAAAACTGTTTTTT. This gives the protein CASSYGGKQEKLFF.

The chain joins TRBV6-4 to TRBJ2-3; D gene unclear. The CDR3 covers 13 residues. Germline V lookup: CDR1 MRHNA, CDR2 SNTAGT. The ends were cut back, 4 bases at V and 6 bases at J, with 11 bases in the middle. The CDR3 nucleotides read TGTGCCAGCAGTGCAAAACCCTCCGATACGCAGTATTTT. Amino acids: CASSAKPSDTQYF.

The chain uses TRBV4-1 and TRBJ1-2, with TRBD1 matching over 9 bases. The CDR3 contains 15 residues. CDR1 MGHRA and CDR2 YSYEKL come from the germline V gene. V dropped 4 bases and J dropped 3; count of bases not matched to a gene: 6. The DNA for the CDR3 is TGCGCCAGCAGCCCCCGAGGGACAGGGCACTATGGCTACACCTTC. Its protein is CASSPRGTGHYGYTF.

The chain is built from TRBV30 and TRBJ1-6, with D perhaps matching TRBD1 (6 bases). This CDR3 spans 14 amino acids. V was cut by 5 bases and J by 10 bases, with 18 bases left in between. Germline CDR1 and CDR2: GTSNPN and SVGIG (reference sequence). The CDR3 region is CAWEGDPGISPLHF. The CDR3 bases are TGTGCCTGGGAGGGGGACCCCGGTATATCACCCCTCCACTTT. The full variable domain, its missing parts supplied by reference TRBV30 and TRBJ1-6, is SQTIHQWPATLVQPVGSPLSLECTVEGTSNPNLYWYRQAAGRGLQLLFYSVGIGQISSEVPQNLSASRPQDRQFILSSKKLLLSDSGFYLCAWEGDPGISPLHFGNGTRLTVT.

This chain links TRBV14 with TRBJ1-3; no clear D gene. The CDR3 is 15 residues long. V was pared by 1 base and J by 7 bases, with 14 bases between. CDR1 is SGHDN and CDR2 is FVKESK in the germline V gene. The CDR3 sequence is CASSQGLGNTNTIYF. In nucleotides, the CDR3 is TGTGCCAGCAGCCAAGGGTTGGGGAATACGAACACCATATATTTT. Full variable domain (outside the CDR3, taken from reference TRBV14 and TRBJ1-3): EAGVTQFPSHSVIEKGQTVTLRCDPISGHDNLYWYRRVMGKEIKFLLHFVKESKQDESGMPNNRFLAERTGGTYSTLKVQPAELEDSGVYFCASSQGLGNTNTIYFGEGSWLTVV.

The chain is built from TRBV27 and TRBJ2-2; maybe TRBD1 (6 bases). Germline loops: CDR1 MNHEY, CDR2 SMNVEV (reference sequence). Trimming removed 7 bases at V and 4 bases at J, with 16 bases between. The CDR3 consists of 15 residues. DNA for the CDR3: TGTGCCAGCACCTTAAGGGGGACGGCCACCGGGGAGCTGTTTTTT. It yields the protein CASTLRGTATGELFF.

The rearrangement uses TRBV19 and TRBJ1-2, with D unresolved. Germline assignment: CDR1 LNHDA and CDR2 SQIVND (reference sequence). The CDR3 totals 12 residues. The ends were cut back, 8 bases at V and 4 bases at J, with 11 bases in the middle. The CDR3: CASSEGGYGYTF. Written as DNA, the CDR3 is TGTGCCAGTTCCGAAGGAGGCTATGGCTACACCTTC.

This clone has ten or more counts. The chain links TRBV9 to TRBJ1-1; perhaps TRBD1 as D (6 bases). Germline loops: CDR1 SGDLS, CDR2 YYNGEE. The CDR3 has 15 amino acids. V lost 0 bases, J lost 8 bases, and 17 bases lay in between. The CDR3 coding sequence is TGTGCCAGCAGCGTAGAGGGGGATGTGGGAGGGGAAGCTTTCTTT. Encoded protein: CASSVEGDVGGEAFF.

This chain links TRBV5-1 with TRBJ2-1; 7 nucleotides line up with TRBD2. CDR3 length: 16 amino acids. After removal of 5 bases from V and 0 bases from J, the junction contained 8 bases not matched to a gene. CDR1 is SGHRS and CDR2 is YFSETQ in the germline V gene. The CDR3 loop reads CASSPTRGVSYNEQFF. DNA of the CDR3: TGCGCCAGCAGTCCGACCCGGGGGGTCTCCTACAATGAGCAGTTCTTC.

In its sample, this clone was seen once. The chain carries TRBV4-1 and TRBJ2-3; a weak D match, TRBD1 (6 bases). This CDR3 region has 15 residues. CDR1 and CDR2 from the germline V gene are MGHRA and YSYEKL. V was cut by 6 bases and J by 6 bases, with 19 bases left in between. CDR3 sequence: CASSLRTGKWDTQYF. CDR3 in DNA: TGCGCCAGCAGTCTTCGAACAGGGAAATGGGATACGCAGTATTTT.

The chain employs TRBV11-2 and TRBJ1-6; 10 bases line up with TRBD1. The CDR3 consists of 13 residues. V lost 5 bases and J lost 14; bases outside the gene matches: 6. CDR1 SGHAT and CDR2 FQNNGV come from the germline V gene. The DNA for the CDR3 is TGTGCCAGCAGCCCAGGACAGGGGGTCGCCCTCCACTTT. Translating it yields CASSPGQGVALHF. Looking up the rest from reference TRBV11-2 and TRBJ1-6 gives the full variable domain: EAGVAQSPRYKIIEKRQSVAFWCNPISGHATLYWYQQILGQGPKLLIQFQNNGVVDDSQLPKDRFSAERLKGVDSTLKIQPAKLEDSAVYLCASSPGQGVALHFGNGTRLTVT.

V and J are TRBV30 and TRBJ2-7; 8 nucleotides align to TRBD1. The CDR3 runs to 13 residues. Germline V gene sequence: CDR1 GTSNPN, CDR2 SVGIG (reference sequence). This chain's CDR3 is CAAFYRGSYEQYF. The CDR3 bases are TGTGCTGCTTTCTACAGGGGGTCCTACGAGCAGTACTTC.

The chain employs TRBV9 and TRBJ2-3, with 8 bases that match TRBD2. This CDR3 contains 16 residues. The J segment lost 5 bases and the V segment lost 0 bases, leaving 8 bases of the junction unmatched. Germline CDR1 SGDLS, CDR2 YYNGEE. The CDR3 protein is CASSVDPGGAGDTQYF. CDR3 DNA sequence: TGTGCCAGCAGCGTAGACCCCGGGGGGGCCGGAGATACGCAGTATTTT.

The genes are TRBV10-2 and TRBJ1-5, with D perhaps TRBD1 (6 bases). This CDR3 is built from 15 residues. Germline V gives CDR1 WSHSY, CDR2 SAAADI. The ends were cut back, 10 bases at V and 5 bases at J, with 21 bases in the middle. CDR3 protein: CATKLGGRRDQPQHF. Written as DNA, the CDR3 is TGCGCCACCAAGCTGGGGGGGCGGCGGGATCAGCCCCAGCATTTT.

This chain connects TRBV4-3 to TRBJ1-1; D not certain. Germline CDR1 and CDR2: LGHNA and YSLEER. This CDR3 region has 13 residues. V was trimmed by 4 bases and J by 0 bases, leaving 6 bases between them. This CDR3 reads CASSPGMNTEAFF. In DNA form, the CDR3 reads TGCGCCAGCAGCCCGGGGATGAACACTGAAGCTTTCTTT.

The chain employs TRBV10-3 and TRBJ2-5, with 11 bases that match TRBD2. The germline CDR1 and CDR2 sequences are ENHRY and SYGVKD. The junction had 1 base not matched to a gene; V was cut back by 5 bases and J by 2 bases. There are 14 residues in the CDR3. The CDR3 DNA reads as TGTGCCATCAGTTCTAGCGGGGGGCAAGAGACCCAGTACTTC. Translated: CAISSSGGQETQYF.

The chain joins TRBV29-1 to TRBJ1-1, with D possibly matching TRBD1 (6 bases). The V end was cut by 6 bases, the J end by 0 bases, with 11 bases between. This CDR3 has 13 residues. Germline V gene lookup returns CDR1 SQVTM and CDR2 ANQGSEA. CDR3: CSVRGQLNTEAFF. The CDR3 DNA is TGCAGCGTCCGAGGACAGTTGAACACTGAAGCTTTCTTT.

The chain employs TRBV7-5 and TRBJ2-5; the table's D call, TRBD1, was not checked against the DNA. TRBV7-5 represents a pseudogene. The CDR3 extends over 13 amino acids. CDR3 protein: CARRGRVQETQYF. In DNA, the CDR3 is TGTGCCAGAAGAGGCAGGGTTCAGGAGACCCAGTACTTC.

The sample holds one count of this clone. The junction differs from germline at one of its ends, possibly a read error. This rearrangement joins TRBV2 to TRBJ2-5; D is uncertain. The CDR3 is 10 residues long. Germline V gives CDR1 SNHLY, CDR2 FYNNEI. CDR3 in DNA: TGTGCCAGCAGGGAAGAGACCCAGTACTTC. This codes for CASREETQYF.

The sample holds a few counts of this clone. The chain uses TRBV10-2 and TRBJ2-7; 7 nucleotides line up with TRBD2. The length of the CDR3 is 15 residues. V was clipped by 5 bases and J by 2 bases; unmatched bases: 9. Germline V gene lookup returns CDR1 WSHSY and CDR2 SAAADI. DNA of the CDR3: TGCGCCAGCAGTCCCCCTAGCGGACTAACCTACGAGCAGTACTTC. Its translation is CASSPPSGLTYEQYF.

The DNA of the CDR3 is TGTGCCAGCAGTCCCTTAGGGGGGAGCACAGATACGCAGTATTTT. This encodes CASSPLGGSTDTQYF. This rearrangement joins TRBV28 to TRBJ2-3, with D perhaps assigned TRBD1 or TRBD2 (6 bases each). CDR3 length: 15 amino acids. CDR1 is MDHEN, CDR2 SYDVKM, per germline. The V end lost 5 bases, the J end lost 0 bases, and 12 bases lay between the germline ends.

The count of this clone is one. This sequence joins TRBV19 and TRBJ1-2; D is unclear. Per the germline V gene, CDR1 is LNHDA and CDR2 is SQIVND (reference sequence). Trimming left V 7 bases short and J 4 bases short, with 10 bases between. This CDR3 is 12 amino acids long. The CDR3 DNA is TGTGCCAGTACCACCGCGACCTATGGCTACACCTTC. Translation gives CASTTATYGYTF. The full variable domain, completed using reference TRBV19 and TRBJ1-2, is DGGITQSPKYLFRKEGQNVTLSCEQNLNHDAMYWYRQDPGQGLRLIYYSQIVNDFQKGDIAEGYSVSREKKESFPLTVTSAQKNPTAFYLCASTTATYGYTFGSGTRLTVV.

The chain uses TRBV7-8 and TRBJ1-1, with no clear D. With 0 bases removed from V and 1 base from J, the gap between germline ends came to 6 bases. This CDR3 is 14 amino acids long. CDR1 and CDR2 from the germline V gene are SGHVS and FQNEAQ. The CDR3 DNA is TGTGCCAGCAGCTTAGCTATACCGAACACTGAAGCTTTCTTT. Residues: CASSLAIPNTEAFF.

The chain links TRBV7-8 to TRBJ2-1; 7 bases match TRBD2. The CDR3 is 15 residues long. Germline V gene lookup returns CDR1 SGHVS and CDR2 FQNEAQ. V was pared by 5 bases and J by 5 bases, with 9 bases of the junction left unmatched. In DNA, the CDR3 is TGTGCCAGCAGCCCTTTTGCGGGGGATAACAATGAGCAGTTCTTC. Its translation: CASSPFAGDNNEQFF.

This clone was seen a few times. V usage is TRBV25-1 and J usage is TRBJ1-3; tentatively, D is TRBD1 (5 bases). This CDR3 spans 13 amino acids. CDR1 is MGHDK and CDR2 is SYGVNS in the germline V gene. The V and J ends lost 2 bases and 4 bases respectively, with 6 bases between them. The CDR3 coding sequence is TGTGCCAGCAGTGAACCAGGGGGAAACACCATATATTTT. Protein sequence: CASSEPGGNTIYF.

The V gene is TRBV7-8, the J gene TRBJ2-7; 9 bases match TRBD1. Per germline, CDR1 SGHVS and CDR2 FQNEAQ. This CDR3 contains 15 residues. The V gene end was trimmed by 1 base and the J gene end by 4 bases; junction bases not matched to a gene: 5. Here the CDR3 reads CASSLGADRGYEQYF. CDR3 in DNA: TGTGCCAGCAGCTTAGGGGCGGACAGGGGTTACGAGCAGTACTTC.